The source of this T cell receptor (beta chain) is a study of T-cell memory formation after mild COVID-19. Study-wide points: There were some responding clones in pre-infection memory, which suggested that cross-reactive memory had joined.

Trimming shortened V by 0 bases and J by 2 bases, and 10 bases separated the two germline ends. In germline, CDR1 is SEHNR, CDR2 FQNEAQ (reference sequence). The CDR3 length is 15 residues. This clonotype was seen more than once but under ten times. Its antigen is currently unknown. TCRdb independently ran MiXCR on the 5' RACE reads; one entry per CDR3 protein. The sample includes 350,000 to 400,000 distinct CDR3 sequences, approximately 14% of them seen just once. The source is a young man who had mild COVID-19 (a few samples of this study predate the infection). Cell type and time point are not known. The V gene is TRBV7-9, the J gene TRBJ1-2; the D is unclear. Sequencing input: PBMCs or a T cell subset sorted from them (not recorded which). The CDR3 protein is CASSLARGLNYGYTF. The CDR3 DNA follows: TGTGCCAGCAGCTTAGCGCGGGGATTGAACTATGGCTACACCTTC.